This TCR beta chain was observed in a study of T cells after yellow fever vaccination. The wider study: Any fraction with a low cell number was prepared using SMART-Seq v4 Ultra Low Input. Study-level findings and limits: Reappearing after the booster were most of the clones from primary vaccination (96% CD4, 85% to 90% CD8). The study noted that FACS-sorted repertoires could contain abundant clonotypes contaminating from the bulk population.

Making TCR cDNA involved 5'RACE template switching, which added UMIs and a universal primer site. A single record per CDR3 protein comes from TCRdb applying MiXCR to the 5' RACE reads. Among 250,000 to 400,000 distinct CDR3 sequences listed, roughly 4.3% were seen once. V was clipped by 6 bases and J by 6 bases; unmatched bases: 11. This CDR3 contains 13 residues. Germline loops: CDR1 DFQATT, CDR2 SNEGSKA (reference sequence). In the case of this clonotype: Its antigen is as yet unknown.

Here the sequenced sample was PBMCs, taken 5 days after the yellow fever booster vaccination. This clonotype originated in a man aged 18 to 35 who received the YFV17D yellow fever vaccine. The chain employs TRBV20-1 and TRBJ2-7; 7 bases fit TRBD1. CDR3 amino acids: CSAHDGTALEQYV. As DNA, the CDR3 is TGCAGTGCCCACGATGGGACAGCCCTCGAGCAGTACGTC.